The subject of this entry is one TCR beta chain. Its antigen is currently unknown. Looked up from germline, CDR1 is SGHRS and CDR2 is YFSETQ. The CDR3 length is 15 residues. V lost 0 bases and J lost 10, with 16 bases in between. This specimen belongs to a study of long-term antiretroviral therapy in people with HIV. Survey level was the resolution at which the v3.0 immunoSEQ assay ran. The protocol was immunoSEQ multiplex PCR, while the TCRdb copy is restricted to in-frame clones and leaves out a portion. This sample has more than 11,000 clones, with just over 75% found just once. Study findings and constraints: ART-treated samples gained diversity yet remained below transplant donor controls. Whichever time point was examined, clones expanded before ART dominated the repertoire.

The TCR was taken from a man aged 35 to 55 with HIV. V gene TRBV5-1 combines with J gene TRBJ1-4; D perhaps matches TRBD1 (6 bases). The sequencing here drew on unsorted PBMCs, taken 1.3 years before starting antiretroviral therapy. DNA for the CDR3: TGCGCCAGCAGCTTGGCCCCACAGGGAGACGGAAAACTGTTTTTT. It encodes CASSLAPQGDGKLFF.